The rows below give T cell receptor beta chains drawn from one sample of a study of blood T cell repertoires in COVID-19. Libraries were prepared by immunoSEQ multiplex PCR; TCRdb keeps only in-frame clonotypes and omits some of them. The data show more than 45,000 clones, with approximately 84% seen just once and more than 13% held by the top ten. Sequencing was carried out using peripheral blood. These receptors all come from a human donor in a cohort sampled during active COVID-19. Both conserved end residues are part of each CDR3. The D gene is left open where the match is weak. Not all rows give a size; the values are once, few, many and, for expanded clones, a class.

clone size	V gene	J gene	D gene	CDR3 protein	CDR3 DNA
once	TRBV7-9	TRBJ2-5	TRBD2	CASSLLAGAEETQYF	TGTGCCAGCAGCTTACTAGCGGGAGCTGAAGAGACCCAGTACTTC
NA	TRBV9	TRBJ1-1	NA	CASSVAPGLEAFF	TGTGCCAGCAGCGTAGCCCCGGGATTGGAAGCTTTCTTT
NA	TRBV11-2	TRBJ2-5	TRBD2	CASSLAGTSGTQYF	TGTGCCAGCAGCTTAGCGGGGACTAGCGGGACCCAGTACTTC
NA	TRBV4-3	TRBJ2-7	NA	CASSPTVGSYEQYF	TGCGCCAGCAGCCCGACAGTAGGGTCCTACGAGCAGTACTTC
NA	TRBV5-1	TRBJ2-5	NA	CASSPGGQHIGSQYF	TGCGCCAGCAGCCCCGGGGGACAGCACATAGGATCCCAGTACTTC
NA	TRBV28	TRBJ1-1	NA	CASSFGQEAFF	TGTGCCAGCAGTTTTGGGCAGGAAGCTTTCTTT
NA	TRBV29-1	TRBJ1-5	NA	CSVRVAGNQPQHF	TGCAGCGTTCGGGTTGCCGGCAATCAGCCCCAGCATTTT
NA	TRBV7-9	TRBJ1-6	NA	CASSPAWEGGASPLHF	TGTGCCAGCAGCCCAGCATGGGAGGGGGGCGCATCACCCCTCCACTTT
few	TRBV9	TRBJ1-6	NA	CASSVVPDSNSPLHF	TGTGCCAGCAGCGTAGTTCCAGACAGTAATTCACCCCTCCACTTT
NA	TRBV6-5	TRBJ1-5	TRBD1	CASSNRGGSNQPQHF	TGTGCCAGCAGCAACAGGGGAGGAAGCAATCAGCCCCAGCATTTT
NA	TRBV2	TRBJ1-1	NA	CASRDSVGNTEAFF	TGTGCCAGCAGAGACAGCGTGGGGAACACTGAAGCTTTCTTT
once	TRBV24-1	TRBJ1-5	TRBD1	CATGTGASNQPQHF	TGTGCCACAGGGACAGGGGCCAGCAATCAGCCCCAGCATTTT
NA	TRBV6-5	TRBJ1-6	NA	CASTTGNSPLHF	TGTGCCAGCACCACAGGGAATTCACCCCTCCACTTT
few	TRBV28	TRBJ1-2	TRBD1	CASVRTGVEKGGYTF	TGTGCCAGCGTTAGGACAGGTGTGGAAAAGGGTGGCTACACCTTC
NA	TRBV7-8	TRBJ2-1	NA	CASSLIGLGTYNEQFF	TGTGCCAGCAGCTTAATCGGGCTCGGGACTTACAATGAGCAGTTCTTC
NA	TRBV2	TRBJ2-7	NA	CASSEGQHFEYEQYF	TGTGCCAGCAGTGAAGGACAGCACTTCGAGTACGAGCAGTACTTC
NA	TRBV21-1	TRBJ1-5	NA	CASLGQGYSQPQHF	TGTGCCAGCTTGGGACAGGGCTATTCTCAGCCCCAGCATTTT
NA	TRBV3-1/TRBV3-2	TRBJ2-3	NA	CASSQDWGDSTDTQYF	TGTGCCAGCAGCCAAGATTGGGGAGACAGCACAGATACGCAGTATTTT
few	TRBV5-1	TRBJ2-7	NA	CASSLGAVYEQYF	TGCGCCAGCAGCTTGGGTGCGGTCTACGAGCAGTACTTC
NA	TRBV9	TRBJ1-1	NA	CASSKTGTTEAFF	TGTGCCAGCAGCAAAACAGGGACGACTGAAGCTTTCTTT
NA	TRBV5-1	TRBJ2-1	TRBD2	CASSWSLAGYNEQFF	TGCGCCAGCAGCTGGAGTCTAGCGGGGTACAATGAGCAGTTCTTC
NA	TRBV5-4	TRBJ2-5	TRBD2	CASSSGLAGAYPATQYF	TGTGCCAGCAGCTCAGGACTAGCGGGAGCGTACCCGGCGACCCAGTACTTC
NA	TRBV5-1	TRBJ2-1	NA	CASSLGWPPNEQFF	TGCGCCAGCAGCTTGGGGTGGCCCCCTAATGAGCAGTTCTTC
few	TRBV2	TRBJ1-1	NA	CASSGGHLMNTEAFF	TGTGCCAGCAGTGGGGGACACCTGATGAACACTGAAGCTTTCTTT
NA	TRBV5-4	TRBJ1-2	TRBD1	CASREDRYDGYTF	TGTGCCAGCAGGGAGGACAGGTATGATGGCTACACCTTC
NA	TRBV9	TRBJ2-1	NA	CASSVATGLGVGLGYNEQFF	TGTGCCAGCAGCGTAGCTACGGGTTTGGGTGTCGGGTTGGGTTACAATGAGCAGTTCTTC
NA	TRBV5-1	TRBJ1-3	NA	CASSAGYAGNTIYF	TGCGCCAGCAGCGCAGGGTATGCCGGAAACACCATATATTTT
NA	TRBV7-8	TRBJ1-5	NA	CASSPSWYGGAINQPQHF	TGTGCCAGCAGCCCGTCTTGGTACGGAGGGGCAATCAATCAGCCCCAGCATTTT
NA	TRBV10-3	TRBJ2-7	NA	CAISEDGGSPSYEQYF	TGTGCCATCAGTGAGGATGGTGGGAGCCCGTCCTACGAGCAGTACTTC
NA	TRBV27	TRBJ2-1	TRBD2	CASNPPLGSGRGNEQFF	TGTGCCAGCAATCCCCCACTAGGAAGCGGGAGAGGGAATGAGCAGTTCTTC
NA	TRBV6-4	TRBJ2-3	TRBD2	CASSESGGADTQYF	TGTGCCAGCAGTGAAAGCGGGGGGGCCGATACGCAGTATTTT
once	TRBV15	TRBJ1-2	TRBD1	CATSRDPGQGADGYTF	TGTGCCACCAGCAGAGATCCGGGCCAGGGGGCTGATGGCTACACCTTC
NA	TRBV5-4	TRBJ2-3	NA	CASSLGSRGDTQYF	TGTGCCAGCAGCTTGGGATCGCGCGGGGATACGCAGTATTTT
NA	TRBV5-1	TRBJ1-2	NA	CASSHLSSRDNVPGYTF	TGCGCCAGCAGCCACCTATCTTCTAGGGACAACGTTCCCGGCTACACCTTC
NA	TRBV19	TRBJ2-7	TRBD1	CASSAWDRSYEQYF	TGTGCCAGTAGTGCCTGGGACAGATCCTACGAGCAGTACTTC
NA	TRBV7-9	TRBJ2-3	NA	CASTFLGGAGTDTQYF	TGTGCCAGCACCTTTCTGGGGGGGGCGGGGACAGATACGCAGTATTTT
NA	TRBV7-2	TRBJ2-5	TRBD2	CASSKGTSGRGRETQYF	TGTGCCAGCAGCAAAGGGACTAGCGGGAGGGGTCGGGAGACCCAGTACTTC
NA	TRBV30	TRBJ1-2	NA	CAWNRLAWQGNYGYTF	TGTGCCTGGAACAGACTAGCGTGGCAGGGAAACTATGGCTACACCTTC
NA	TRBV24-1	TRBJ2-5	NA	CATRGEGAETQYF	TGTGCCACCAGGGGCGAGGGAGCGGAGACCCAGTACTTC
NA	TRBV28	TRBJ1-1	NA	CASSSGNTEAFF	TGTGCCAGCAGTTCGGGGAACACTGAAGCTTTCTTT
few	TRBV5-1	TRBJ2-2	TRBD1	CASSGQGAGELFF	TGCGCCAGCAGCGGACAGGGGGCCGGGGAGCTGTTTTTT
NA	TRBV19	TRBJ2-7	NA	CASSGQARTADSYEQYF	TGTGCCAGTAGTGGCCAGGCGAGGACAGCCGATTCCTACGAGCAGTACTTC
NA	TRBV11-2	TRBJ2-7	NA	CASSQVGRSSYEQYF	TGTGCCAGCAGCCAAGTCGGCCGGAGCTCCTACGAGCAGTACTTC
NA	TRBV7-9	TRBJ1-2	NA	CASSPQAGGYGYTF	TGTGCCAGCAGCCCTCAGGCAGGAGGGTATGGCTACACCTTC